This T cell receptor (beta chain) originates from a study of blood T cell repertoires in COVID-19. Study-wide background: Whether acute or convalescent, the COVID-19 samples came from the United States, Italy and Spain. The cDNA or gDNA used as material had been derived from T cells, B-cell-depleted T cells, or PBMCs.

The CDR3 has 14 residues. J was trimmed by 5 bases and V by 4 bases; bases with no gene match: 5. Per germline, CDR1 SGHRS and CDR2 YFSETQ. Authors' methods: Nucleated cell number was recorded as an estimate derived from reference gene primer amplification. Measured with immunoSEQ multiplex PCR; TCRdb has only the in-frame clones, and not every one. The V and J calls and clone size were taken over from that table, and D and trimming were inferred from the DNA. The table lists roughly 70,000 clones, about 88% of them singletons, with approximately 3.9% in the top ten. This TCR came from a man between 65 and 79 years old with acute or convalescent COVID-19. Sequencing was performed on peripheral blood. V gene TRBV5-1 combines with J gene TRBJ2-2; 7 bases align to TRBD1. This CDR3 reads CASSGGQLTGELFF. CDR3 bases: TGCGCCAGCAGCGGGGGACAGTTGACCGGGGAGCTGTTTTTT.